This T cell receptor (beta chain) was captured by sequencing in a study of blood T cell repertoires in COVID-19. As for the study in general: Acute and convalescent COVID-19 specimens originated in the United States, Italy and Spain. PBMCs, B-cell-depleted T cells, or T cells were the source of the cDNA or gDNA that made up the material.

CDR3 length: 13 amino acids. Germline CDR1 and CDR2: LGHDT and YNNKEL (reference sequence). V gave up 5 bases and J gave up 1 base, with 8 bases separating them. Measured with immunoSEQ multiplex PCR; TCRdb has only the in-frame clones, and not every one. The data contain about 140,000 clones, 60% to 85% of them singletons. The sequenced sample was peripheral blood. The TCR was taken from a man over 45 with acute or convalescent COVID-19. J is TRBJ1-1 and V is TRBV3-1 (or the pseudogene TRBV3-2); no definite D call. Here the CDR3 reads CASSSRGNTEAFF. CDR3 nucleotide sequence: TGTGCCAGCAGCTCACGGGGGAACACTGAAGCTTTCTTT.